This passage covers 22 T cell receptor beta chains from one sample sequenced in a study of blood T cell repertoires in COVID-19 (dated by TCRdb to between 2020 and 2021). The receptor library was made with the immunoSEQ multiplex PCR assay. TCRdb limited this immuneACCESS table to in-frame rearrangements with V and J called. A share of clones is missing; checked studies link under half to unresolved V genes, and the rest is unexplained. This sample comprises roughly 460,000 clones, approximately 90% of them detected only once. Of the sample, roughly 0.87% falls within the top ten clones. Sequences were obtained from peripheral blood. These receptors originate from a man younger than 30 with COVID-19, enrolled during active disease.

The chain links TRBV28 to TRBJ1-2; possible D gene TRBD1, 6 bases. V lost 6 bases and J lost 0, with 11 bases in between. Germline loops: CDR1 MDHEN, CDR2 SYDVKM. The CDR3 has 14 amino acids. As DNA, the CDR3 is TGTGCCAGCAGGGAGACAGGATCTAACTATGGCTACACCTTC. Encoded protein: CASRETGSNYGYTF.

J is TRBJ1-2 and V is TRBV19; TRBD1 aligns across 9 bases. This CDR3 comprises 14 residues. The J segment lost 3 bases and the V segment lost 7 bases, leaving 6 bases of the junction unmatched. Per the germline V gene, CDR1 is LNHDA and CDR2 is SQIVND (reference sequence). DNA for the CDR3: TGTGCCAGTACTCCACAGGGGGCATACTATGGCTACACCTTC. This codes for CASTPQGAYYGYTF.

The rearrangement links TRBV14 to TRBJ1-2; TRBD1 matches 11 bases. Trimming cost V 4 bases and J 7 bases; bases outside gene matches: 11. Germline V gene lookup returns CDR1 SGHDN and CDR2 FVKESK. The CDR3 spans 16 residues. The CDR3 nucleotides are TGTGCCAGCAGCCCTTTCCGGACAGGGGGCCAGGGTGGCTACACCTTC. Its protein is CASSPFRTGGQGGYTF.

This chain links TRBV11-3 with TRBJ2-2, with 7 bases fitting TRBD2. V lost 5 bases, J lost 1 base, and 7 bases stayed unmatched. The CDR3 has 16 residues. Germline CDR1 and CDR2: SGHNT and YENEEA. CDR3: CASSPQGGGNTGELFF. In DNA form, the CDR3 reads TGTGCCAGCAGCCCCCAAGGCGGGGGGAACACCGGGGAGCTGTTTTTT.

The genes are TRBV19 and TRBJ1-1, with D hard to call. Germline values: CDR1 LNHDA, CDR2 SQIVND (reference sequence). V gave up 0 bases and J gave up 6 bases, with 14 bases separating them. This CDR3 is 15 amino acids long. CDR3 sequence reads: CASSIDLGNPPEAFF. The CDR3 DNA reads TGTGCCAGTAGTATAGATCTCGGGAACCCCCCTGAAGCTTTCTTT.

This chain joins TRBV7-8 and TRBJ2-7, with a tentative D call TRBD1 (5 bases). V lost 3 bases, J lost 0 bases, and 12 bases lay in between. From germline, CDR1 is SGHVS and CDR2 FQNEAQ. The CDR3 has 15 residues. The CDR3 protein is CASSFGQGRSYEQYF. DNA for the CDR3: TGTGCCAGCAGCTTCGGGCAGGGCCGCTCCTACGAGCAGTACTTC.

The chain is built from TRBV19 and TRBJ2-1; TRBD2 matches 14 bases. This CDR3 is built from 18 residues. Germline loops: CDR1 LNHDA, CDR2 SQIVND (reference sequence). V was clipped by 7 bases and J by 4 bases; unmatched bases: 12. The CDR3 spells CASKGRSWTSGRYNEQFF. The CDR3, as DNA: TGTGCCAGTAAGGGCAGGTCTTGGACTAGCGGGAGGTACAATGAGCAGTTCTTC.

V and J are TRBV7-9 and TRBJ2-7, with 11 bases aligning to TRBD2. The CDR3 consists of 14 residues. In germline, CDR1 is SEHNR, CDR2 FQNEAQ (reference sequence). The trim removed 5 bases at V and 8 bases at J, leaving 8 bases unmatched. CDR3 in DNA: TGTGCCAGCAGCACCCCCGGGACTAGCGGAAAGCAGTACTTC. Protein product: CASSTPGTSGKQYF.

The rearrangement joins TRBV5-1 to TRBJ1-5; TRBD1 is a possible D gene (5 bases). This CDR3 region has 15 residues. Trimming left V 2 bases short and J 0 bases short, with 9 bases between. CDR1 and CDR2 (germline): SGHRS, YFSETQ. CDR3 nucleotide sequence: TGCGCCAGCAGCTTATCAGGGAATAGCAATCAGCCCCAGCATTTT. It is translated as CASSLSGNSNQPQHF. The variable domain in full, completed from reference TRBV5-1 and TRBJ1-5, reads KAGVTQTPRYLIKTRGQQVTLSCSPISGHRSVSWYQQTPGQGLQFLFEYFSETQRNKGNFPGRFSGRQFSNSRSEMNVSTLELGDSALYLCASSLSGNSNQPQHFGDGTRLSIL.

This clone was detected only once. The chain employs TRBV29-1 and TRBJ2-1; possible D gene TRBD2, 6 bases. The V end lost 7 bases, the J end lost 4 bases, and 17 bases lay between the germline ends. This CDR3 region has 14 residues. The germline V gene has CDR1 SQVTM and CDR2 ANQGSEA. The CDR3 protein is CSGRLVARYNEQFF. The CDR3 DNA reads as TGCAGCGGACGACTAGTGGCGCGTTACAATGAGCAGTTCTTC.

The V call is TRBV5-1, the J call TRBJ1-2; 7 nucleotides agree with TRBD1. There are 14 residues in the CDR3. The germline V gene encodes CDR1 SGHRS and CDR2 YFSETQ. Losses at the gene ends were 1 base for V and 3 bases for J; bases not matched to a gene: 3. The CDR3: CASSLQGGDYGYTF. The CDR3 nucleotides read TGCGCCAGCAGCTTGCAGGGGGGAGACTATGGCTACACCTTC. Full variable domain (rest looked up from reference TRBV5-1 and TRBJ1-2): KAGVTQTPRYLIKTRGQQVTLSCSPISGHRSVSWYQQTPGQGLQFLFEYFSETQRNKGNFPGRFSGRQFSNSRSEMNVSTLELGDSALYLCASSLQGGDYGYTFGSGTRLTVV.

CDR3 sequence: CASSLVRGHEQFF. The CDR3 DNA reads TGTGCCAGCAGCTTGGTTAGGGGGCATGAGCAGTTCTTC. The V call is TRBV5-6, the J call TRBJ2-1; 7 positions match TRBD1. The CDR3 covers 13 residues. CDR1 is SGHDT and CDR2 is YYEEEE in the germline V gene. The J segment lost 8 bases and the V segment lost 0 bases, leaving 2 bases of the junction unmatched.

The chain uses TRBV12-1 and TRBJ1-3; whether TRBD1, the table's D call, matches the DNA was not checked. TRBV12-1 is classified as a pseudogene. There are 17 residues in the CDR3. CDR3 sequence (DNA): TGTGCCAGCAGCTTTGCCGGAAGGGGCCTCTCTGGAAACACCATATATTTT. It yields the protein CASSFAGRGLSGNTIYF.

The rearrangement joins TRBV7-9 to TRBJ1-2, with a weak D call TRBD1 (6 bases). V lost 4 bases, J lost 13 bases, and 22 bases lay in between. This CDR3 contains 14 residues. In germline, CDR1 is SEHNR, CDR2 FQNEAQ (reference sequence). The CDR3 coding sequence is TGTGCCAGCAGCTCATCCTCAGACAGGATCAGATGCACCTTC. Its protein product is CASSSSSDRIRCTF.

The chain combines TRBV18 with TRBJ1-1; D remains ambiguous. From germline, CDR1 is KGHSH and CDR2 LQKENI. The CDR3 is 13 amino acids. V shed 3 bases and J shed 11 bases, with 16 bases lying between them. CDR3 nucleotides: TGTGCCAGCTCACCCGGTCCCGAGCGGGAGGCTTTCTTT. It encodes CASSPGPEREAFF.

The gene calls are TRBV5-8 and TRBJ2-3; tentatively, D is TRBD1 (5 bases). CDR1 SGHTS and CDR2 YDEGEE come from the germline V gene. V was trimmed by 3 bases and J by 2 bases, leaving 7 bases between them. The CDR3 runs 13 residues. Here the CDR3 DNA reads TGTGCCAGCAGCTCCAGGGTCACAGATACGCAGTATTTT. This codes for CASSSRVTDTQYF.

This clone has a single count. The genes are TRBV10-3 and TRBJ2-7, with TRBD1 identical over 8 bases. After removal of 11 bases from V and 2 bases from J, the junction contained 8 bases not matched to a gene. The germline V gene has CDR1 ENHRY and CDR2 SYGVKD. This CDR3 is built from 13 residues. The CDR3 nucleotides read TGTGCCGCCTCCGGGACAGGAGCCTACGAGCAGTACTTC. Amino acid sequence: CAASGTGAYEQYF.

The chain carries TRBV2 and TRBJ2-3; D is unresolved. Germline CDR1 reads SNHLY; CDR2 reads FYNNEI. The CDR3 loop spans 14 amino acids. Between the trimmed V and J ends, which lost 0 bases and 4 bases, there was a span of 8 bases. This chain's CDR3 is CASSEALSADTQYF. In DNA, the CDR3 is TGTGCCAGCAGTGAAGCGCTTTCGGCAGATACGCAGTATTTT.

The chain carries TRBV5-1 and TRBJ2-1; no definite D call. Germline CDR1 reads SGHRS; CDR2 reads YFSETQ. The CDR3 sequence is 13 residues long. V dropped 3 bases and J dropped 0 bases, with 4 bases sitting between them. CDR3 nucleotide sequence: TGCGCCAGCAGCTCCCGCTCCTACAATGAGCAGTTCTTC. It encodes CASSSRSYNEQFF.

The chain joins TRBV7-6 to TRBJ2-1, with 9 bases matching TRBD2. This CDR3 region has 15 residues. CDR1 and CDR2 (germline): SGHVS, FNYEAQ. The trim removed 5 bases at V and 4 bases at J, leaving 6 bases unmatched. The CDR3 nucleotides are TGTGCCAGCAGCGTGACTAGCGGAGCTTACAATGAGCAGTTCTTC. Its protein is CASSVTSGAYNEQFF.

In DNA, the CDR3 is TGTGCCAGTAGTATGGGGCCAAACAATGAGCAGTTCTTC. It yields the protein CASSMGPNNEQFF. V gene TRBV19 combines with J gene TRBJ2-1, with D tentatively TRBD1 (5 bases). CDR3 size: 13 residues. Germline lookup yields CDR1 LNHDA and CDR2 SQIVND (reference sequence). V lost 3 bases and J lost 5, with 8 bases in between.

V and J are TRBV3-1 (or the pseudogene TRBV3-2) and TRBJ2-5; 9 nucleotides align to TRBD1. The CDR3 has 17 amino acids. Germline lookup yields CDR1 LGHDT and CDR2 YNNKEL (reference sequence). The junction had 11 bases not matched to a gene; V was cut back by 1 base and J by 5 bases. Here the CDR3 DNA reads TGTGCCAGCAGCCAAGGACCCGGGACAGGGATCGACGAGACCCAGTACTTC. Amino acid sequence: CASSQGPGTGIDETQYF.